This entry is about one TCR beta chain. TEMRA cells were FACS-enriched, with CD8+ and CD4+ T cells isolated negatively. The data originate from a study of CD8 T cells in Susac syndrome. Germline lookup yields CDR1 SNHLY and CDR2 FYNNEI. The CDR3 has 17 amino acids. V shed 4 bases, J shed 3 bases, and the junction held 9 bases outside the gene matches. The authors reverse transcribed roughly 0.5 to 1 ug RNA with random hexamers. TCRdb used MiXCR to reprocess the immunoSEQ multiplex PCR reads, holding one entry per CDR3 protein. The sample contains about 200,000 distinct CDR3 sequences, roughly 92% of which appear only once.

The receptor comes from a human donor with multiple sclerosis. Sample: CD8+ T cells from PBMCs. This chain uses TRBV2 with TRBJ2-3, with 11 positions matching TRBD2. CDR3 nucleotide sequence: TGTGCCAGCAGTGGCCCCTTAGCGGGAGGGGCGACAGATACGCAGTATTTT. Protein product: CASSGPLAGGATDTQYF.